This T cell receptor (beta chain) was captured by sequencing in a study of early T cells in non-severe SARS-CoV-2 infection (dated by TCRdb to about 2021). For the wider study: Bulk RNA from unsorted whole blood was used for TCR sequencing, so alpha and beta chains could not be paired. General conclusions and limits of the study: VDJdb matching was skewed toward anti-spike CD8 responses and likely underestimated virus-specific expansions, missing private and CD4 specificities.

This clonotype was found once. Which antigen it targets is not known. One base away there is no much larger clone; base qualities are not given. One read is thin evidence. The protocol used for the library was 5' RACE. Sequenced using a NextSeq 500. To correct for sequencing error and PCR bias, the TCR library protocol tagged individual cDNA molecules with unique molecular identifiers. Both TCR alpha and beta chains were sequenced, and tight co-correlation was observed between alpha and beta sequence abundances in each sample. The authors' pipeline ran thus. Decombinator V4 was used to annotate the V gene, J gene and CDR3 of the TCR sequences. Expanded TCRs were defined as changing significantly between any two time points under a Poisson model with p below 0.0001. Abundances of TCRs were expressed as counts per million after normalisation to the total number of TCRs sequenced in each sample. MAIT TCRs were defined by TRAV1-2 paired with TRAJ12, TRAJ20 or TRAJ33, and iNKT TCRs by TRAV10 paired with TRAJ18. VDJdb, accessed on 1 November 2021, was searched for TCRs annotated for CMV, EBV and SARS-CoV-2, and TCRs annotated for more than one antigen were excluded. Through fastp at Q25 and MiXCR, TCRdb rebuilt clones from the public reads, retaining in-frame beta chains. CDR3 protein sequences are deduplicated, and each keeps its most common genes and DNA. The V and J calls and clone size come from TCRdb's table, not from the authors' own analysis. The sample table lists over 50,000 distinct CDR3 sequences, 10% to 14% of them with a count of one. The biggest ten clones account for around 1.6% of the sample.

Set within a cohort of healthcare workers in London, UK, this nested case-control study involved weekly PCR testing of nasopharyngeal swabs along with blood sampling. Between 23 and 31 March 2020, the week of the UK lockdown, healthcare workers were enrolled and then followed up weekly for as long as 16 weeks. Its CDR3 holds 15 amino acids, cysteine through phenylalanine. Only the CDR3 portion is preserved as DNA: 45 bases, with reading frame beginning at the first base. The germline V gene encodes CDR1 LGHNT and CDR2 FRNRAP. Trimming removed 5 bases from V and 3 bases from J, leaving 14 bases between the germline ends.

The sequence links TRBV12-5 to TRBJ2-1, with TRBD1 as a weak D call on 5 bases. Sequencing used whole blood. The receptor was isolated from an adult who was a healthcare worker with PCR-confirmed SARS-CoV-2 infection or an uninfected control (not recorded which). The nucleotide sequence is TGTGCTAGTGGTCCCCAAGACAGCCGCTACAATGAGCAGTTCTTC. Translation gives CASGPQDSRYNEQFF.